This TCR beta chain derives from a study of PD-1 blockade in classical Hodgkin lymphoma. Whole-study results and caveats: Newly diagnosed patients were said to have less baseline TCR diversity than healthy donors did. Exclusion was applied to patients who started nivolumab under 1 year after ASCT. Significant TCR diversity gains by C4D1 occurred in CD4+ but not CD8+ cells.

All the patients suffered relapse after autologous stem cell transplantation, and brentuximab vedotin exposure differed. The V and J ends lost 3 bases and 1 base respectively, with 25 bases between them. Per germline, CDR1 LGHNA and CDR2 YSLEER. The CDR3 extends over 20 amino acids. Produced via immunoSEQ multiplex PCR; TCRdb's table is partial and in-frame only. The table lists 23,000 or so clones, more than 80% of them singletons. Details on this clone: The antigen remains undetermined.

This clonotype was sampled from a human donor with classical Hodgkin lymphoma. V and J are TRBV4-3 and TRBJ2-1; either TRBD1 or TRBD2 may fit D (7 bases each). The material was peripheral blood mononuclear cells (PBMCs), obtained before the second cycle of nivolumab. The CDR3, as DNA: TGCGCCAGCAGCCAGAAGATGGGGGGGGAGGGACAGATATCCTACAATGAGCAGTTCTTC. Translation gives CASSQKMGGEGQISYNEQFF.